This is a list of T cell receptor beta chains from one sample in a study of glioma-infiltrating T cells after dendritic cell vaccination. Sequenced by immunoSEQ multiplex PCR; TCRdb stores in-frame clones only, minus some. The sample lists 65,000 to 80,000 clones, around 90% occurring once. Sequencing used blood, obtained after dendritic cell vaccination. Receptor source: a human donor with glioblastoma. CDR3s include the opening cysteine and the closing phenylalanine or tryptophan. A D gene is named only where the DNA matches it firmly. For some rows the clone size is stated as once, few or many, or as a class when expanded; others skip it.

V: TRBV2; J: TRBJ2-3; D: TRBD2; size: -; DNA: TGTGCCAGCAGTGAAGTTGGACTAGCGGGGGACCTCACAGATACGCAGTATTTT; CDR3: CASSEVGLAGDLTDTQYF
V: TRBV5-1; J: TRBJ2-3; D: -; size: -; DNA: TGCGCCAGCAGCAGTACAGACACAGATACGCAGTATTTT; CDR3: CASSSTDTDTQYF
V: TRBV6-1; J: TRBJ1-5; D: -; size: -; DNA: TGTGCCAGCAGTACCTCGGGTGAGAATCAGCCCCAGCATTTT; CDR3: CASSTSGENQPQHF
V: TRBV5-1; J: TRBJ2-5; D: -; size: -; DNA: TGCGCCAGCAGCTTGGAACACCACCAAGAGACCCAGTACTTC; CDR3: CASSLEHHQETQYF
V: TRBV6-5; J: TRBJ1-2; D: TRBD1; size: -; DNA: TGTGCCAGCAAGACAGGGGATGGCTACACCTTC; CDR3: CASKTGDGYTF
V: TRBV5-6; J: TRBJ1-1; D: -; size: -; DNA: TGTGCCAGCAGCTTGGAGCTCAGGGGAACTGCGGGTGAAGCTTTCTTT; CDR3: CASSLELRGTAGEAFF
V: TRBV27; J: TRBJ1-2; D: -; size: once; DNA: TGTGCCAGCAGACACCCCCCCGAGGGTCCCAACTATGGCTACACCTTC; CDR3: CASRHPPEGPNYGYTF
V: TRBV7-2; J: TRBJ2-7; D: TRBD2; size: -; DNA: TGTGCCAGCAGCCCCCCGGGACTAGCGGGAGGTGGGGGGGAGCAGTACTTC; CDR3: CASSPPGLAGGGGEQYF
V: TRBV7-6; J: TRBJ2-7; D: -; size: -; DNA: TGTGCCAGCAGCTTTGTCGGGGGAAGCTCCTACGAGCAGTACTTC; CDR3: CASSFVGGSSYEQYF
V: TRBV4-1; J: TRBJ2-5; D: TRBD2; size: once; DNA: TGCGCCAGCAGCCAAGAGGGGGAGGGCCTCCAAGAGACCCAGTACTTC; CDR3: CASSQEGEGLQETQYF
V: TRBV6-1; J: TRBJ2-4; D: -; size: -; DNA: TGTGCCAGCAGTGAAGTGGGGGGATCCAAAAACATTCAGTACTTC; CDR3: CASSEVGGSKNIQYF
V: TRBV15; J: TRBJ2-5; D: -; size: -; DNA: TGTGCCACCAGCAGAGTTCAGGAGACCCAGTACTTC; CDR3: CATSRVQETQYF
V: TRBV5-1; J: TRBJ2-5; D: TRBD2; size: -; DNA: TGCGCCAGCAGCTTGGCATTAGCGGGTTCTCAAGAGACCCAGTACTTC; CDR3: CASSLALAGSQETQYF
V: TRBV5-1; J: TRBJ2-7; D: -; size: -; DNA: TGCGCCAGCAGCCCAGGAGGGGCGAGCTCCTACGAGCAGTACTTC; CDR3: CASSPGGASSYEQYF
V: TRBV4-1; J: TRBJ1-3; D: -; size: few; DNA: TGCGCCAGCAGCCCCACACCAGCGCACTCTGGAAACACCATATATTTT; CDR3: CASSPTPAHSGNTIYF
V: TRBV11-3; J: TRBJ2-7; D: -; size: -; DNA: TGTGCCAGCAGGCAAACGGGGGTCTCCTACGAGCAGTACTTC; CDR3: CASRQTGVSYEQYF
V: TRBV29-1; J: TRBJ1-3; D: -; size: -; DNA: TGCAGCGTTGAACCGGAGTCTGGAAACACCATATATTTT; CDR3: CSVEPESGNTIYF
V: TRBV19; J: TRBJ1-2; D: -; size: once; DNA: TGTGCCAGTAGAACGGTCGACAGGAACTATGGCTACACCTTC; CDR3: CASRTVDRNYGYTF
V: TRBV10-3; J: TRBJ1-1; D: -; size: -; DNA: TGTGCCATCAGTGACCTTTACAGAGAGCTGATAGCTTTCTTT; CDR3: CAISDLYRELIAFF
V: TRBV7-9; J: TRBJ1-1; D: -; size: -; DNA: TGTGCCAGCAGCTTACTCCAGGGCACTGAAGCTTTCTTT; CDR3: CASSLLQGTEAFF
V: TRBV7-9; J: TRBJ1-2; D: -; size: -; DNA: TGTGCCAGCAGCCCTTGGGACTTACCCGGCTACACCTTC; CDR3: CASSPWDLPGYTF
V: TRBV5-1; J: TRBJ1-1; D: -; size: -; DNA: TGCGCCAGCAGCCCCGAGGGACTGACGATAAACACTGAAGCTTTCTTT; CDR3: CASSPEGLTINTEAFF
V: TRBV5-8; J: TRBJ2-3; D: TRBD1; size: -; DNA: TGTGCCAGCAGCTTGCGGACGCAGGGGGTAGATACGCAGTATTTT; CDR3: CASSLRTQGVDTQYF
V: TRBV12-5; J: TRBJ2-5; D: TRBD1; size: -; DNA: TGTGCTAGTGGCTACAGGGGGCTCCAAGAGACCCAGTACTTC; CDR3: CASGYRGLQETQYF
V: TRBV11-3; J: TRBJ2-2; D: TRBD2; size: -; DNA: TGTGCCAGCAGCTCCGCGGGGAGGGCCACCGGGGAGCTGTTTTTT; CDR3: CASSSAGRATGELFF
V: TRBV7-9; J: TRBJ1-2; D: TRBD1; size: -; DNA: TGTGCCAGCAGCCGAGGGGACAGGGGATTCTATGGCTACACCTTC; CDR3: CASSRGDRGFYGYTF
V: TRBV11-3; J: TRBJ2-7; D: -; size: -; DNA: TGTGCCAGCAGCTTAGAGGCAGGGGAAGGGTACGAGCAGTACTTC; CDR3: CASSLEAGEGYEQYF
V: TRBV5-1; J: TRBJ1-5; D: -; size: -; DNA: TGCGCCAGCAGCTTGGCCCATAATCAGCCCCAGCATTTT; CDR3: CASSLAHNQPQHF
V: TRBV11-2; J: TRBJ2-1; D: TRBD2; size: few; DNA: TGTGCCAGCAGCTCCCTTAGGGGTCGGGGGGGAAGAGTCTTC; CDR3: CASSSLRGRGGRVF
V: TRBV7-8; J: TRBJ2-7; D: TRBD1; size: -; DNA: TGTGCCAGCAGCCTAGGGGCCCGGACAGGGAGGTACGAGCAGTACTTC; CDR3: CASSLGARTGRYEQYF
V: TRBV10-1; J: TRBJ2-3; D: -; size: -; DNA: TGCGCCAGCAGCGAGGTTTACACAGATACGCAGTATTTT; CDR3: CASSEVYTDTQYF